One sample yielded the 25 T cell receptor beta chains listed below, sequenced in a study of cytomegalovirus exposure and HLA in healthy donors. Both 60 Vbeta primers and 13 Jbeta primers went into the PCR. Data came from immunoSEQ multiplex PCR; TCRdb stores just in-frame clones and leaves some out. This table holds 100,000 to 150,000 clones, roughly 9% found once. Sample: PBMCs. Receptor source: a woman in her thirties or forties in good health and CMV-seropositive.

A few counts support this clone. This chain uses TRBV28 with TRBJ1-1; tentatively, D is TRBD1 (5 bases). This CDR3 has 14 amino acids. V dropped 3 bases and J dropped 6 bases, with 14 bases sitting between them. The germline CDR1 and CDR2 sequences are MDHEN and SYDVKM. CDR3 residues: CASSFWGGESEAFF. The CDR3 DNA is TGTGCCAGCAGTTTTTGGGGGGGAGAATCTGAAGCTTTCTTT.

This clone occurred a few times. This chain joins TRBV19 and TRBJ2-2, with 7 bases identical to TRBD1. This CDR3 has 15 residues. Germline CDR1 LNHDA, CDR2 SQIVND (reference sequence). The J segment lost 1 base and the V segment lost 6 bases, leaving 5 bases of the junction unmatched. In nucleotides, the CDR3 is TGTGCCAGTAGAACCGGGACAGAGAACACCGGGGAGCTGTTTTTT. Translating gives CASRTGTENTGELFF. Together with reference TRBV19 and TRBJ2-2, the CDR3 gives the full variable domain: DGGITQSPKYLFRKEGQNVTLSCEQNLNHDAMYWYRQDPGQGLRLIYYSQIVNDFQKGDIAEGYSVSREKKESFPLTVTSAQKNPTAFYLCASRTGTENTGELFFGEGSRLTVL.

V is TRBV29-1 and J is TRBJ1-1; D is unclear. The CDR3 totals 12 residues. Germline V CDR1 and CDR2: SQVTM, ANQGSEA. V lost 4 bases to trimming and J lost 0 bases, with 6 bases between them. The CDR3 region is CSVVALNTEAFF. CDR3 nucleotide sequence: TGCAGCGTTGTGGCCCTGAACACTGAAGCTTTCTTT. Together with reference TRBV29-1 and TRBJ1-1, the CDR3 gives the full variable domain: SAVISQKPSRDICQRGTSLTIQCQVDSQVTMMFWYRQQPGQSLTLIATANQGSEATYESGFVIDKFPISRPNLTFSTLTVSNMSPEDSSIYLCSVVALNTEAFFGQGTRLTVV.

The V and J genes are TRBV29-1 and TRBJ2-5; D is possibly TRBD2 (5 bases). This CDR3 has 12 residues. Per germline, CDR1 SQVTM and CDR2 ANQGSEA. The V gene lost 4 bases and the J gene lost 5 bases, with 11 bases spanning the gap. The CDR3 coding sequence is TGCAGCGTTGCCCCGGGCGGGGAGACCCAGTACTTC. This gives the protein CSVAPGGETQYF.

This clone was detected only a few times. The chain is built from TRBV10-1 and TRBJ2-7; D possibly corresponds to TRBD1 (6 bases). Germline loops: CDR1 WNHNN, CDR2 SYGVQD (reference sequence). The CDR3 runs to 13 residues. V was shortened by 9 bases and J by 2 bases, with 14 bases between the two germline ends. The CDR3 region is CASSAAGAYEQYF. CDR3 coding DNA: TGCGCCAGTTCCGCCGCAGGGGCCTACGAGCAGTACTTC.

The chain couples TRBV6-6 to TRBJ2-1; D is possibly TRBD2 (6 bases). The length of the CDR3 is 12 residues. CDR1 and CDR2 (germline): MNHNY, SVGAGI (reference sequence). Trimming shortened V by 6 bases and J by 10 bases, and 13 bases separated the two germline ends. The CDR3 bases are TGTGCCAGCAGCCCCGGAGGGCGCGAGCAGTTCTTC. Encoded protein: CASSPGGREQFF.

This clone was observed a few times. The chain joins TRBV19 to TRBJ2-1, with D hard to call. V lost 7 bases, J lost 8 bases, and 3 bases lay in between. The CDR3 length is 9 residues. Per germline, CDR1 LNHDA and CDR2 SQIVND (reference sequence). The CDR3 bases are TGTGCCAGTACAGATGAGCAGTTCTTC. Its protein product is CASTDEQFF.

The CDR3 DNA reads TGTGCCAGCAGTTTACGGGACAATCAGCCCCAGCATTTT. It yields the protein CASSLRDNQPQHF. V gene TRBV28 combines with J gene TRBJ1-5; D uncertain. The CDR3 covers 13 residues. Trimming took 2 bases from V and 3 from J, leaving 5 bases between them. The germline V gene has CDR1 MDHEN and CDR2 SYDVKM.

This chain uses TRBV27 with TRBJ1-6; weak D call: TRBD1 (5 bases). The CDR3 spans 14 residues. Germline V lookup: CDR1 MNHEY, CDR2 SMNVEV (reference sequence). The ends were cut back, 4 bases at V and 8 bases at J, with 12 bases in the middle. The CDR3 here is CASSWSRVDSPLHF. The CDR3 coding sequence is TGTGCCAGCAGTTGGAGCAGGGTTGATTCACCCCTCCACTTT.

The sample holds a few counts of this clone. The V gene is TRBV9, the J gene TRBJ2-7, with TRBD1 identical over 11 bases. Germline assignment: CDR1 SGDLS and CDR2 YYNGEE. The CDR3 contains 15 residues. With 3 bases clipped from V and 7 bases from J, the junction kept 9 bases outside the gene matches. The CDR3 region is CASSASGQGGEEQYF. The CDR3 bases are TGTGCCAGCAGCGCATCGGGACAGGGGGGAGAGGAGCAGTACTTC. The full variable domain, completed using reference TRBV9 and TRBJ2-7, is DSGVTQTPKHLITATGQRVTLRCSPRSGDLSVYWYQQSLDQGLQFLIQYYNGEERAKGNILERFSAQQFPDLHSELNLSSLELGDSALYFCASSASGQGGEEQYFGPGTRLTVT.

The chain combines TRBV9 with TRBJ2-7, with 9 bases that match TRBD1. V was clipped by 4 bases and J by 7 bases; unmatched bases: 9. The CDR3 is made up of 14 amino acids. Germline-derived CDR1 and CDR2 are SGDLS and YYNGEE. The CDR3 DNA reads TGTGCCAGCAGCCCTTACAGGGGGCGTCGAGAGCAGTACTTC. As protein: CASSPYRGRREQYF.

This clone was observed a few times. V and J are TRBV5-4 and TRBJ1-1; 7 bases align to TRBD1. The germline CDR1 and CDR2 sequences are SGHNT and YYREEE (reference sequence). The CDR3 length is 13 residues. V lost 4 bases and J lost 4; bases outside the gene matches: 4. The CDR3 DNA reads as TGTGCCAGCAGCCTTCCAGGGGGCACTGAAGCTTTCTTT. Amino acid sequence: CASSLPGGTEAFF.

The V and J genes are TRBV20-1 and TRBJ2-7; possibly TRBD1 for D (6 bases). V dropped 6 bases and J dropped 4 bases, with 10 bases sitting between them. CDR1 is DFQATT, CDR2 SNEGSKA, per germline (reference sequence). CDR3 length: 11 amino acids. DNA of the CDR3: TGCAGTGCAAAACAGGGTTACGAGCAGTACTTC. It translates to CSAKQGYEQYF.

The chain couples TRBV4-1 to TRBJ1-4, with 9 bases lining up with TRBD1. This CDR3 spans 14 amino acids. V lost 10 bases to trimming and J lost 4 bases; unmatched junction nucleotides: 7. Germline V gene data show CDR1 as MGHRA and CDR2 as YSYEKL. CDR3 region: CATGTGPDNEKLFF. The CDR3 DNA follows: TGCGCCACCGGGACAGGGCCAGATAATGAAAAACTGTTTTTT.

This clone has just a few counts. This sequence joins TRBV6-5 and TRBJ2-7; 10 positions match TRBD2. CDR1 MNHEY and CDR2 SVGAGI come from the germline V gene. This CDR3 spans 13 amino acids. Trimming cost V 7 bases and J 3 bases; bases outside gene matches: 3. CDR3 sequence reads: CASKRGGVYEQYF. CDR3 DNA sequence: TGTGCCAGCAAGCGGGGGGGCGTCTACGAGCAGTACTTC.

This clone appeared a few times. V and J are TRBV10-3 and TRBJ2-7; 11 positions match TRBD1. This CDR3 is built from 17 residues. J lost 5 bases, V lost 6 bases, and 15 bases had no gene match. The germline gives CDR1 ENHRY, CDR2 SYGVKD. CDR3 DNA: TGTGCCATCAGGCCGGGACAGGGGGTAAGAAAGGACCACGAGCAGTACTTC. Translated, it gives CAIRPGQGVRKDHEQYF.

The chain recombines TRBV19 with TRBJ1-1, with D perhaps TRBD1 (6 bases). V was trimmed by 6 bases and J by 3 bases, leaving 17 bases between them. The CDR3 covers 15 residues. Per the germline V gene, CDR1 is LNHDA and CDR2 is SQIVND (reference sequence). CDR3 in DNA: TGTGCCAGTAGCAGCCAACAGGGTATGGACACTGAAGCTTTCTTT. It is translated as CASSSQQGMDTEAFF.

This clone was detected a few times. V is TRBV27 and J is TRBJ1-2, with a possible D match to TRBD1 (5 bases). V lost 5 bases and J 7 bases, leaving 11 bases between the germline ends. The CDR3 extends over 12 amino acids. Germline V CDR1 and CDR2: MNHEY, SMNVEV (reference sequence). The CDR3: CASSMQGGGYTF. The CDR3 nucleotides read TGTGCCAGCAGTATGCAGGGTGGTGGCTACACCTTC.

This clone was picked up a small number of times. V is TRBV10-3 and J is TRBJ2-7, with D maybe TRBD1 (5 bases). Germline lookup yields CDR1 ENHRY and CDR2 SYGVKD. This CDR3 spans 16 amino acids. The germline V and J ends were trimmed by 10 bases and 2 bases, with 24 bases remaining between them. The CDR3 DNA sequence: TGTGCCACCGGTGTGGGGCGAGTGAAAAACGCCTACGAGCAGTACTTC. Amino acid sequence: CATGVGRVKNAYEQYF.

The rearrangement joins TRBV5-8 to TRBJ1-1; 7 nucleotides match TRBD1. Per the germline V gene, CDR1 is SGHTS and CDR2 is YDEGEE. V lost 5 bases, J lost 0 bases, and 7 bases stayed unmatched. There are 15 residues in the CDR3. CDR3 protein: CASRERTGLNTEAFF. CDR3 coding DNA: TGTGCCAGCAGAGAAAGGACAGGTTTGAACACTGAAGCTTTCTTT.

The chain recombines TRBV2 with TRBJ1-2; TRBD1 agrees at 7 bases. CDR3 length: 14 amino acids. Germline CDR1 reads SNHLY; CDR2 reads FYNNEI. V shed 6 bases, J shed 5 bases, and the junction held 9 bases outside the gene matches. CDR3 sequence: CASRDPGQLYGYTF. CDR3 DNA sequence: TGTGCCAGCAGGGATCCGGGACAGCTATATGGCTACACCTTC.

This clone was picked up a small number of times. V and J are TRBV25-1 and TRBJ2-3; 7 nucleotides agree with TRBD2. Germline trimming cut 0 bases from V and 4 bases from J; bases unmatched to any gene: 1. The CDR3 is 14 residues long. CDR1 is MGHDK and CDR2 is SYGVNS in the germline V gene. In DNA, the CDR3 is TGTGCCAGCAGTGAATATGGACTAGCAGATACGCAGTATTTT. Translation: CASSEYGLADTQYF.

The V call is TRBV9, the J call TRBJ2-5, with TRBD2 identical over 8 bases. The CDR3 covers 14 residues. The V gene's germline CDR1 is SGDLS and CDR2 YYNGEE. The trim removed 0 bases at V and 5 bases at J, leaving 3 bases unmatched. The CDR3, as DNA: TGTGCCAGCAGCGTAGGGGCGGGGGGCGAGACCCAGTACTTC. This translates into CASSVGAGGETQYF.

This clone was found a few times. The chain has TRBV7-8 and TRBJ1-1; 9 nucleotides match TRBD1. Germline CDR1 is SGHVS and CDR2 is FQNEAQ. The CDR3 has 15 amino acids. With 5 bases clipped from V and 4 bases from J, the junction kept 8 bases outside the gene matches. Written as DNA, the CDR3 is TGTGCCAGCAGCCAAACAACGACAGGGGGCACTGAAGCTTTCTTT. Translating it yields CASSQTTTGGTEAFF.

This clone was seen a few times. This chain uses TRBV7-9 with TRBJ2-7; a possible D gene is TRBD1 (5 bases). This CDR3 contains 13 residues. The V and J ends lost 0 bases and 4 bases respectively, with 7 bases between them. The V gene's germline CDR1 is SEHNR and CDR2 FQNEAQ (reference sequence). The CDR3 protein is CASSLAGDYEQYF. The CDR3 DNA is TGTGCCAGCAGCTTAGCAGGGGATTACGAGCAGTACTTC.